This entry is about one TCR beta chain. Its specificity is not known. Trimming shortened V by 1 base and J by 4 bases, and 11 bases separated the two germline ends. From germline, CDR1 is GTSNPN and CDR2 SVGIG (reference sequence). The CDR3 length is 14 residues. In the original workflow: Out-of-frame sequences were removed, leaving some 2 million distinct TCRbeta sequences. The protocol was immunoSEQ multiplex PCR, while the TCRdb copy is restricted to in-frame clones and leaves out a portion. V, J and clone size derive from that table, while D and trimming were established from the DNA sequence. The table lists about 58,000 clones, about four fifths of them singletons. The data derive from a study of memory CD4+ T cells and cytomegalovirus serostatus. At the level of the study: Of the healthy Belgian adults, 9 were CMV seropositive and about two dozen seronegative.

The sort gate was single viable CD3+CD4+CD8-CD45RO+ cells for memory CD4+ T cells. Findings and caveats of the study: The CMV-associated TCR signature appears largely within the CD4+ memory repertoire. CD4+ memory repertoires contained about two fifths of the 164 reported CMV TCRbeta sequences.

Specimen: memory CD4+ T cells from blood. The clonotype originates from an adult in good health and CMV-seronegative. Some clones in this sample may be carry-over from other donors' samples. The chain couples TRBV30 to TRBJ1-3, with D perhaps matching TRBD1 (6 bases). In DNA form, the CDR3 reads TGTGCCTGGAGTGGCCGACAGGTCGGAAACACCATATATTTT. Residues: CAWSGRQVGNTIYF.